This TCR beta chain was observed in a study of Graves' ophthalmopathy and Graves' hyperthyroidism. Study results and limitations: Also, most clonotypes expanded in the thyroid above 0.001 frequency appeared in blood. The 13-signature model separated ophthalmopathy from stable hyperthyroidism at almost 90% sensitivity and roughly 83% specificity.

This CDR3 region has 12 residues. Unmatched junction bases numbered 10, after V lost 5 bases and J lost 16 bases. Germline V gene data show CDR1 as SEHNR and CDR2 as FQNEAQ (reference sequence). This clonotype has a count of ten or more. Its antigen is unidentified. Fresh peripheral blood, around 9.8 ml, was the PBMC source. Researchers took RNA transcripts and amplified TCR beta CDR3 regions from them. The library came from an HTBI-primed first-round RT-PCR and a second-round multiplex PCR. TCRdb independently ran MiXCR on the multiplex PCR reads; one entry per CDR3 protein. The sample consists of almost 750,000 distinct CDR3 sequences, 40% of them appearing once.

Specimen: peripheral blood. This clonotype was obtained from an adult man with Graves' ophthalmopathy. V usage is TRBV7-9 and J usage is TRBJ1-3; 8 nucleotides align to TRBD1. CDR3 protein: CASSPGQGLIYF. The CDR3, as DNA: TGTGCCAGCAGCCCCGGACAGGGTTTAATCTATTTT.